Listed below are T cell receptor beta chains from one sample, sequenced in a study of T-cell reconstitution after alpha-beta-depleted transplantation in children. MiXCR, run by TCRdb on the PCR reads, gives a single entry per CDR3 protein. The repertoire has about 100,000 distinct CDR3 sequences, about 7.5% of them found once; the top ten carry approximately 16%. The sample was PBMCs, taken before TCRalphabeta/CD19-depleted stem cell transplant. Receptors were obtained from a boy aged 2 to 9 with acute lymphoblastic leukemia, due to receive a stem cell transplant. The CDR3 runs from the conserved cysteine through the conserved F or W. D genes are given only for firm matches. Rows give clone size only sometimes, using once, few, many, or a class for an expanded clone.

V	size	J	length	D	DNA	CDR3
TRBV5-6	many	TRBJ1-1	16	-	TGTGCCAGCAGCTTCGAAGGCCTTTTTGAGGGCGCTGAAGCTTTCTTT	CASSFEGLFEGAEAFF
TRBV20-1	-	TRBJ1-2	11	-	TGCAAAACGAGGGATCCCTATGGCTACACCTTC	CKTRDPYGYTF
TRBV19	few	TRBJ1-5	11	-	TGTGCCAGACGGGGTAATCAGCCCCAGCATTTT	CARRGNQPQHF
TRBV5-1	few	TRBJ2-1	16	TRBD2	TGCGCCAGCAGCTTGTCCGCGGGGGGGCAGTACAATGAGCAGTTCTTC	CASSLSAGGQYNEQFF
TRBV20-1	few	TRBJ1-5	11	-	TGCAGTGCTTCCAGCGGGCAGCCCCAGCATTTT	CSASSGQPQHF
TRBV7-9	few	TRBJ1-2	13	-	TGTGCCAGCAGCTTAGGGCCCTCCTATGGCTACACCTTC	CASSLGPSYGYTF
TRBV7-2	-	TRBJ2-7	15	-	TGTGCCAGCAGCTTAGTTGGCAACCCAGGCTACGAGCAGTACTTC	CASSLVGNPGYEQYF
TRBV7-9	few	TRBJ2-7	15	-	TGTGCCAGCTCCCTCTCGGCTAGCTCATTCTACGAGCAGTACTTC	CASSLSASSFYEQYF
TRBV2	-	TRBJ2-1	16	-	TGTGCCAGCAGTGTCCCCCCGGGACTCTCGAGGGATGAGCAGTTCTTC	CASSVPPGLSRDEQFF
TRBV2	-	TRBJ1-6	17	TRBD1	TGTGCCAGCAGTAGGTCAAGGACAGGAGAAGTTAATTCACCCCTCCACTTT	CASSRSRTGEVNSPLHF
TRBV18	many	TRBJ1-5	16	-	TGTGCCAGCTCTCCGACAGGCCCCCTGGGGATCAAATCCCAGCATTTT	CASSPTGPLGIKSQHF
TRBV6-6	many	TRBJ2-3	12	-	TGTGCTTCGGAGGGGTTGGCAGATACGCAGTATTTT	CASEGLADTQYF
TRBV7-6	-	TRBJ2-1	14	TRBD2	TGTGCCAGCAGCTTAGGCGGGGGGGCCGTTGAGCAGTTCTTC	CASSLGGGAVEQFF
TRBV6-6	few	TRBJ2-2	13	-	TGTGCCAGCAGTACAGGGCCAACCGCGGAGCTGTTTTTT	CASSTGPTAELFF
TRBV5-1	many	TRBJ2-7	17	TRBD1	TGCGCCAGCAGCTTGGGGACAGGGGGTAACCTTCGGTACGAGCAGTACTTC	CASSLGTGGNLRYEQYF
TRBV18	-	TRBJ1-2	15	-	TGTGCCAGCTCACCACCAGCAGTAGCCCACTATGGCTACACCTTC	CASSPPAVAHYGYTF
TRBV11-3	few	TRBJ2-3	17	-	TGTGCCAGCAGCTTACACCTCGCCGGGGAAGGCACAGATACGCAGTATTTT	CASSLHLAGEGTDTQYF
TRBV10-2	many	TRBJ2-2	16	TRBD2	TGCGCCAGCAGCGCTTGGAGGACTAGCAGAACCGGGGAGCTGTTTTTT	CASSAWRTSRTGELFF
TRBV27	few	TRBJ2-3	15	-	TGTGCCAGCAGTTTTCGGGCAGGTCACACAGATACGCAGTATTTT	CASSFRAGHTDTQYF
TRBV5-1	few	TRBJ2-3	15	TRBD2	TGCGCCAGCAGCTTGGGCACGGGACTAGCTGGTACGCAGTATTTT	CASSLGTGLAGTQYF
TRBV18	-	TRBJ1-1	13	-	TGTGCCAGCTCACCACTGCAGGAGGGTGAAGCTTTCTTT	CASSPLQEGEAFF
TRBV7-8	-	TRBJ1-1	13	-	TGTGCCAGCAGCTTACAGGGGCGTACTGAAGCTTTCTTT	CASSLQGRTEAFF
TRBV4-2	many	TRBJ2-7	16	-	TGTGCCAGCAGCCAAGAGTGGAGGGGGAACTCCTACGAGCAGTACTTC	CASSQEWRGNSYEQYF
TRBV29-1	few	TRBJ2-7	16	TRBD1	TGCAGCATTGGGGACAGGGGGCTCGGTGGGTCCTACGAGCAGTACTTC	CSIGDRGLGGSYEQYF
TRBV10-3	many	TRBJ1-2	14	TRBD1	TGTGCCATCAGTGAGTCGACAGGGAACTATGGCTACACCTTC	CAISESTGNYGYTF
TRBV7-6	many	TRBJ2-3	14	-	TGTGCCAGCACGGGCCTCCTTGGCACAGATACGCAGTATTTT	CASTGLLGTDTQYF
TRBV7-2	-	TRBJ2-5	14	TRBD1	TGTGCCAGCAGCCTTGACAGGGCACAAGAGACCCAGTACTTC	CASSLDRAQETQYF
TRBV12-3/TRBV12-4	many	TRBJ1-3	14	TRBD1	TGTGCCAGCAGTCTGGACAGGGCTGGAAACACCATATATTTT	CASSLDRAGNTIYF
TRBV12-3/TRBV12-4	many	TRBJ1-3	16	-	TGTGCCAGCAGTGTCACTTACAGGGTTGCTGGAAACACCATATATTTT	CASSVTYRVAGNTIYF
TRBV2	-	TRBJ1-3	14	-	TGTGCCAGCACCAGAGGGACGGCTGGAAACACCATATATTTT	CASTRGTAGNTIYF
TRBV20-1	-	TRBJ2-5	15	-	TGCAGTGCTAGGGTGGGGGTAGGGTGGCAAGAGACCCAGTACTTC	CSARVGVGWQETQYF
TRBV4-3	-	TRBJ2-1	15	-	TGCGCCAGCAGCCCAATAACGAGCTCCTACAATGAGCAGTTCTTC	CASSPITSSYNEQFF
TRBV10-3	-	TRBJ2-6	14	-	TGTGCCATCAGTGATGGGGGGTGGGCCAACGTCCTGACTTTC	CAISDGGWANVLTF
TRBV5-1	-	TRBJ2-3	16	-	TGCGCCAGCAGCTTGGGTAGCTCGGCGGGCACAGATACGCAGTATTTT	CASSLGSSAGTDTQYF
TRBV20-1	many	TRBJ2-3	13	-	TGCAGTGCTAGGGGGATCAGAACAGATACGCAGTATTTT	CSARGIRTDTQYF
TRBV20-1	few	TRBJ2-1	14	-	TGCAGTTCTAACTTTCGACTTCAGGGAGATGAGCAGTTCTTC	CSSNFRLQGDEQFF
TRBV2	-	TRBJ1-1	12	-	TGTGCCAGCAGTCTTGGATCTGAGGGAGCTTTCTTT	CASSLGSEGAFF
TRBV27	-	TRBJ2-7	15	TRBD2	TGTGCCAGCAGTTTTAGGCGGGGGGGAGTCTACGAGCAGTACTTC	CASSFRRGGVYEQYF
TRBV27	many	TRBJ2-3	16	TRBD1	TGTGCCAGCAGCCCCCACCGGACAGGGTCGGCAGATACGCAGTATTTT	CASSPHRTGSADTQYF
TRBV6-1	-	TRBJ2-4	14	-	TGTGCCAGCAGTGATACCTCCTGGGAAAACATTCAGTACTTC	CASSDTSWENIQYF
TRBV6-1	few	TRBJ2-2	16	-	TGTGCCAGCAGTGGATTCGACAGATGGATCAGCGGGGAGCTGTTTTTT	CASSGFDRWISGELFF
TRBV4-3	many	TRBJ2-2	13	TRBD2	TGCGCCAGCAGTCCCAGCGGGGCCGGGGAGCTGTTTTTT	CASSPSGAGELFF
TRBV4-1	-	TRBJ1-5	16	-	TGCGCCAGCAGCCAAGATCGGGCCCAGAGCAATCAGCCCCAGCATTTT	CASSQDRAQSNQPQHF
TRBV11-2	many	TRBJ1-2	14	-	TGTGCCAGCAGCTTAGGAGCAGGGAACTATGGCTACACCTTC	CASSLGAGNYGYTF
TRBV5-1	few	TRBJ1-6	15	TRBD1	TGCGCCAGCAGCTTGCTGGACAGGGCTAATTCACCCCTCCACTTT	CASSLLDRANSPLHF
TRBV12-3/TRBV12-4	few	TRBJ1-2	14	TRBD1	TGTGCCAGCAGCGACGGACAGGGGCCTTATGGCTACACCTTC	CASSDGQGPYGYTF
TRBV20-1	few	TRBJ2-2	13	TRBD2	TGCAGTGGACTAGCGACGAACACCGGGGAGCTGTTTTTT	CSGLATNTGELFF
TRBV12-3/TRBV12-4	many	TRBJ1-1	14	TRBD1	TGTGCCAGCGGAGCCGGGACAGGGCCCACTGAAGCTTTCTTT	CASGAGTGPTEAFF
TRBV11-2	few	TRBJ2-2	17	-	TGTGCCAGCAGGGCCCTTTTTGGAAGGGCGGCCACCGGGGAGCTGTTTTTT	CASRALFGRAATGELFF
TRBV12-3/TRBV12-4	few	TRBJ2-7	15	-	TGTGCCAGCAGCGCCTCTACCGGACTGCACTACGAGCAGTACTTC	CASSASTGLHYEQYF
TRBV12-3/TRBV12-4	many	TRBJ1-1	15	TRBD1	TGTGCCAGCAGTGGCAGACAGGGGTTGAACACTGAAGCTTTCTTT	CASSGRQGLNTEAFF
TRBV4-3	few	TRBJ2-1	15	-	TGCGCCAGCAGCCAAGATGTACAGGGCTTCGATGAGCAGTTCTTC	CASSQDVQGFDEQFF
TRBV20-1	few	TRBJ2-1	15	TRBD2	TGCAGTGCTAGAGTACCCAGCGGGGGGGGCAATGAGCAGTTCTTC	CSARVPSGGGNEQFF
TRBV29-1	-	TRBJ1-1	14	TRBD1	TGCAGCGGCCGGGACAGGGCCTCGAACACTGAAGCTTTCTTT	CSGRDRASNTEAFF
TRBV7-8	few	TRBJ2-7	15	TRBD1	TGTGCCAGCAGCCACTCCCCTAGGGGGCCATACGAGCAGTACTTC	CASSHSPRGPYEQYF
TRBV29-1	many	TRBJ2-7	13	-	TGCAGCGTTGAAGATAACGGCAGGACGGAGCAGTACTTC	CSVEDNGRTEQYF
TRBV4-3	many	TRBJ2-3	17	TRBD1	TGCGCCAGCAGCCCGAGCTTGATGGACAGGGGAACAGATACGCAGTATTTT	CASSPSLMDRGTDTQYF
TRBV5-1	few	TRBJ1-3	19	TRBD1	TGCGCCAGCAGCCCGGACAGGGGGGACGCTCTTAGCTCTGGAAACACCATATATTTT	CASSPDRGDALSSGNTIYF
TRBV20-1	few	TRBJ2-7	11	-	TGCAGTGCTAGCGACACCTACGAGCAGTACTTC	CSASDTYEQYF